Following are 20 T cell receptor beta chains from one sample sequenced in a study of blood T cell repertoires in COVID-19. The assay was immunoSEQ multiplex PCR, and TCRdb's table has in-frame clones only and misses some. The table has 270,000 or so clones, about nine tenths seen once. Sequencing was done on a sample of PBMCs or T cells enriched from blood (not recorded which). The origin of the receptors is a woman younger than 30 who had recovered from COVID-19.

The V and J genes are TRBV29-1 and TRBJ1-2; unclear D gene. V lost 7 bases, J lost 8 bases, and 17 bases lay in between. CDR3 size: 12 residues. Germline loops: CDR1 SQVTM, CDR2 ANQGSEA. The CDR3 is CSAGDRWRGYTF. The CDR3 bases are TGCAGCGCCGGTGATCGGTGGAGGGGCTACACCTTC.

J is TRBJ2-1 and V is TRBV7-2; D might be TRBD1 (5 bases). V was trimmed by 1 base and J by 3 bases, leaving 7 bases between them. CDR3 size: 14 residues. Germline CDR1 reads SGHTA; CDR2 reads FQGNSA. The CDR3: CASSLDQGYNEQFF. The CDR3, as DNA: TGTGCCAGCAGCTTAGATCAGGGCTACAATGAGCAGTTCTTC.

CDR3 amino acids: CATSDWTGSTAISYNEQFF. The DNA for the CDR3 is TGTGCCACCAGTGATTGGACTGGATCAACGGCTATTTCCTACAATGAGCAGTTCTTC. J is TRBJ2-1 and V is TRBV24-1; weak D call: TRBD2 (5 bases). This CDR3 has 19 residues. Germline V gives CDR1 KGHDR, CDR2 SFDVKD. Trimming took off 2 bases at V and 1 base at J, with 20 bases between the two ends.

Here the CDR3 DNA reads TGCGCCAGCAGAAATAACAGTTACGAGCAGTACTTC. It codes for CASRNNSYEQYF. V and J are TRBV5-1 and TRBJ2-7; D is undetermined. Germline V gene lookup returns CDR1 SGHRS and CDR2 YFSETQ. The V end lost 5 bases, the J end lost 4 bases, and 10 bases lay between the germline ends. CDR3 length equals 12 residues.

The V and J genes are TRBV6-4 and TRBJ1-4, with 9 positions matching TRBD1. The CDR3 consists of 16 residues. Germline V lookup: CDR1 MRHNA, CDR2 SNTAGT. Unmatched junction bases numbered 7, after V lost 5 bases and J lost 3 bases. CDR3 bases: TGTGCCAGCAGTCCCGGACAGGGGCAAGCTAATGAAAAACTGTTTTTT. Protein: CASSPGQGQANEKLFF.

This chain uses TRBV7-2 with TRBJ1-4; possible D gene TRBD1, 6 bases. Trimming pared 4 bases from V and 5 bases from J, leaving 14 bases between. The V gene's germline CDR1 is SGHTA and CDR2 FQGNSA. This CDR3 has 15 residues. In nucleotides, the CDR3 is TGTGCCAGCAGCTCGACGAGGGGGGGCAATGAAAAACTGTTTTTT. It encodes CASSSTRGGNEKLFF.

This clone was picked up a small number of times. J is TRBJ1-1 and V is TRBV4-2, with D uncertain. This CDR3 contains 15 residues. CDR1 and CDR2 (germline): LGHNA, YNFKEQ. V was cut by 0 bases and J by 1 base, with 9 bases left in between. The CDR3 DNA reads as TGTGCCAGCAGCCAAGACACAGACCCGAACACTGAAGCTTTCTTT. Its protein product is CASSQDTDPNTEAFF.

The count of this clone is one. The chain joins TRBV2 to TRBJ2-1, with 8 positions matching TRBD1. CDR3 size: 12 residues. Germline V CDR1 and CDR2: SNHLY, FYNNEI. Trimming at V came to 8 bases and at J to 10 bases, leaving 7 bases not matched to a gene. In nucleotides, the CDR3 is TGTGCCAGCCTCAGGGGGCGAGGCGAGCAGTTCTTC. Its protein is CASLRGRGEQFF.

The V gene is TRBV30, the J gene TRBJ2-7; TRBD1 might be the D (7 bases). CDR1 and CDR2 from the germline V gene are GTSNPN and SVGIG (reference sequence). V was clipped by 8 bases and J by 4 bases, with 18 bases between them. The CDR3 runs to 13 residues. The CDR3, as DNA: TGTGCCGGAGGGCGGAGGGGGCAGTACGAGCAGTACTTC. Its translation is CAGGRRGQYEQYF.

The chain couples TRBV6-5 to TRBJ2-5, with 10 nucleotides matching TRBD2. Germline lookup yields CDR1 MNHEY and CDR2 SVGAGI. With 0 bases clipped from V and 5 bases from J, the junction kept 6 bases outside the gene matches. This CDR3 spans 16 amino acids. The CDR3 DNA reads TGTGCCAGCAGTTACTCAATGCTAGCGGGGGATGAGACCCAGTACTTC. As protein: CASSYSMLAGDETQYF.

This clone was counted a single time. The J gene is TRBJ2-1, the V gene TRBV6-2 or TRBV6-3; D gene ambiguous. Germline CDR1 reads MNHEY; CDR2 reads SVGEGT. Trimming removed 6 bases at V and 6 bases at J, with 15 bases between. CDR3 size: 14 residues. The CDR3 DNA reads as TGTGCCAGCAGCTCTCTTACCTTTAGCAATGAGCAGTTCTTC. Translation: CASSSLTFSNEQFF.

This CDR3 reads CASSLEGDSIEAFF. CDR3 nucleotide sequence: TGTGCCAGCAGCTTAGAGGGGGACAGTATAGAAGCTTTCTTT. V gene TRBV7-9 combines with J gene TRBJ1-1; 7 bases are a match to TRBD1. The CDR3 has 14 amino acids. The V gene end was trimmed by 1 base and the J gene end by 8 bases; junction bases not matched to a gene: 7. Germline CDR1 and CDR2: SEHNR and FQNEAQ (reference sequence).

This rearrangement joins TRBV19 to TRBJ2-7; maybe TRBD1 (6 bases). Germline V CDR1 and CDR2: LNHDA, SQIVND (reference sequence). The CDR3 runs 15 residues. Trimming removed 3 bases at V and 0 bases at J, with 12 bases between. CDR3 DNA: TGTGCCAGTAGTATGGGCCGGACAGCCTCCTACGAGCAGTACTTC. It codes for CASSMGRTASYEQYF.

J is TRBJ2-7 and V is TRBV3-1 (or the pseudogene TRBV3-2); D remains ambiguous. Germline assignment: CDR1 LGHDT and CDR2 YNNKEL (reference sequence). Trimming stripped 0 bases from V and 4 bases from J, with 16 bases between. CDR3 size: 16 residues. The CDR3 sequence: CASSQECVILRYEQYF. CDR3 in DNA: TGTGCCAGCAGCCAAGAATGCGTAATACTACGATACGAGCAGTACTTC.

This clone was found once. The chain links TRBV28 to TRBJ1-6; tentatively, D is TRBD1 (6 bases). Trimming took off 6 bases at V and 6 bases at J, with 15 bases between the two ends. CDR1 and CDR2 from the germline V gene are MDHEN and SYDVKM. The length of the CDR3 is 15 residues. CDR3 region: CASRTTGTPNSPLHF. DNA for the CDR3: TGTGCCAGCAGGACCACCGGGACACCTAATTCACCCCTCCACTTT.

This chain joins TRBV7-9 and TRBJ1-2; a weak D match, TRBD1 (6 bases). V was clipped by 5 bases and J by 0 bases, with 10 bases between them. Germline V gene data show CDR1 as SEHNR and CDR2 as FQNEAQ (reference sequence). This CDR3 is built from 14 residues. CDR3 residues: CASSTRTANYGYTF. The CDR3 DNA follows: TGTGCCAGCAGCACCCGGACAGCTAACTATGGCTACACCTTC. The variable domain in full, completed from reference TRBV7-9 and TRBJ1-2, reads DTGVSQNPRHKITKRGQNVTFRCDPISEHNRLYWYRQTLGQGPEFLTYFQNEAQLEKSRLLSDRFSAERPKGSFSTLEIQRTEQGDSAMYLCASSTRTANYGYTFGSGTRLTVV.

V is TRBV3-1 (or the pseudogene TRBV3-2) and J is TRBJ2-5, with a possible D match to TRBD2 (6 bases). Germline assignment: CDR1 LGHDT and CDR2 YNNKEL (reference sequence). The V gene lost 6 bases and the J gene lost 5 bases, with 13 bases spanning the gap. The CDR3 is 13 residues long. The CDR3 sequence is CASRRGSGETQYF. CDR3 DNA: TGTGCCAGCAGACGGGGGTCCGGGGAGACCCAGTACTTC.

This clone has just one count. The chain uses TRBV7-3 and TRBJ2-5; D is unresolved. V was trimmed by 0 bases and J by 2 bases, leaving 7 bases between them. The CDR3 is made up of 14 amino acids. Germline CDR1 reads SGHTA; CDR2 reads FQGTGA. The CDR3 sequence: CASSLTAGQETQYF. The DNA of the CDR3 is TGTGCCAGCAGCTTAACGGCAGGACAAGAGACCCAGTACTTC.

CDR3 region: CASSMGVANEQFF. CDR3 coding DNA: TGTGCCAGCAGCATGGGAGTCGCGAATGAGCAGTTCTTC. V gene TRBV5-8 combines with J gene TRBJ2-1; weak D call: TRBD2 (5 bases). Trimming took 4 bases from V and 7 from J, leaving 12 bases between them. CDR3 length: 13 amino acids. From germline, CDR1 is SGHTS and CDR2 YDEGEE.

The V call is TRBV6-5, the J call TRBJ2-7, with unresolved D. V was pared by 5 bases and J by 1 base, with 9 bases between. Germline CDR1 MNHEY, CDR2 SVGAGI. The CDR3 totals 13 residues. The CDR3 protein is CASSIQYSYEQYF. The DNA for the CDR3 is TGTGCCAGCAGTATACAGTATTCCTACGAGCAGTACTTC.